A selection of T cell receptor beta chains follows, all from one sample in a study of blood T cell repertoires in COVID-19. Profiling relied on immunoSEQ multiplex PCR, and the TCRdb table lists in-frame clones only, not all of them. This table holds 200,000 to 250,000 clones, over 80% found once. Sequenced material: peripheral blood. These TCRs come from a man aged 25-45 years with COVID-19, enrolled during active disease. CDR3s include the opening cysteine and the closing phenylalanine or tryptophan. The D gene is left open where the match is weak. Size is omitted from some rows. Given values are once, few, many or a class for expanded clones.

J	V	D	size	CDR3	DNA
TRBJ1-1	TRBV15	-	once	CATSRRSDTEAFF	TGTGCCACCAGCAGGAGGTCGGACACTGAAGCTTTCTTT
TRBJ2-7	TRBV28	-	-	CASSLGGSAYEQYF	TGTGCCAGCAGTTTAGGAGGGAGCGCCTACGAGCAGTACTTC
TRBJ1-1	TRBV11-2	-	-	CASSLVAEAFF	TGTGCCAGCAGCCTAGTCGCTGAAGCTTTCTTT
TRBJ2-1	TRBV12-3/TRBV12-4	-	-	CASSLNRDEQFF	TGTGCCAGCAGCCTCAATCGGGATGAGCAGTTCTTC
TRBJ1-1	TRBV19	-	-	CASSKGEGASSEAFF	TGTGCCAGTAGTAAGGGGGAAGGGGCAAGCTCTGAAGCTTTCTTT
TRBJ2-7	TRBV6-5	-	-	CASSYSSGHKVYEQYF	TGTGCCAGCAGTTACTCTAGCGGACACAAAGTCTACGAGCAGTACTTC
TRBJ1-2	TRBV3-1/TRBV3-2	TRBD1	-	CASSPRDSLNGYTF	TGTGCCAGCAGCCCGCGGGACAGCCTTAATGGCTACACCTTC
TRBJ2-7	TRBV4-3	-	-	CASSQGLGPYEQYF	TGCGCCAGCAGCCAAGGTCTGGGGCCCTACGAGCAGTACTTC
TRBJ2-2	TRBV10-3	TRBD2	-	CAISRGGIMNTGELFF	TGTGCCATCAGCCGCGGGGGAATAATGAACACCGGGGAGCTGTTTTTT
TRBJ1-1	TRBV11-2	-	-	CASSFLTEGTEAFF	TGTGCCAGCAGCTTTCTCACCGAGGGCACTGAAGCTTTCTTT
TRBJ1-5	TRBV7-3	TRBD1	-	CASSLSDRESLYSNQPQHF	TGTGCCAGCAGCTTAAGCGACAGGGAGTCCCTTTATAGCAATCAGCCCCAGCATTTT
TRBJ1-5	TRBV6-2/TRBV6-3	-	-	CASSYVLNQPQHF	TGTGCCAGCAGTTACGTGTTAAATCAGCCCCAGCATTTT
TRBJ2-1	TRBV9	TRBD1	-	CASSVEGTGSDEQFF	TGTGCCAGCAGCGTAGAGGGGACAGGGTCCGATGAGCAGTTCTTC
TRBJ2-7	TRBV7-2	-	-	CASSLTDYFWYF	TGTGCCAGCAGCTTAACAGATTACTTTTGGTACTTC
TRBJ2-3	TRBV6-2/TRBV6-3	-	-	CASSLTVVGADTQYF	TGTGCCAGCAGTCTCACCGTGGTAGGGGCAGATACGCAGTATTTT
TRBJ1-5	TRBV5-6	TRBD1	-	CASSLGAGTVNQPQHF	TGTGCCAGCAGCTTGGGAGCAGGGACAGTAAATCAGCCCCAGCATTTT